The 14 T cell receptor beta chains presented below share a single source sample, sequenced in a study of T cell repertoires in cytomegalovirus infection. MiXCR, run by TCRdb on the reads, gives a single entry per CDR3 protein. The sample contains some 100,000 distinct CDR3 sequences, around 28% of which appear only once. These TCRs' antigens remain unknown. Sequencing was performed on CD8+ T cells from cultured PBMCs, taken from culture after CMV antigen stimulation. The origin of the receptors is a human donor in good health (CMV status not recorded). Some clones in this sample may be carry-over from other donors' samples.

This rearrangement joins TRBV4-1 to TRBJ2-1; 12 bases are a match to TRBD2. Trimming took 2 bases from V and 8 from J; bases not matched to a gene: 4. The CDR3 loop spans 15 amino acids. Looked up from germline, CDR1 is MGHRA and CDR2 is YSYEKL. The CDR3 loop reads CASSQLAGGDDEQFF. DNA of the CDR3: TGCGCCAGCAGCCAACTAGCGGGGGGGGACGATGAGCAGTTCTTC.

The V gene is TRBV25-1, the J gene TRBJ2-1; D unclear. Trimming shortened V by 3 bases and J by 3 bases, and 6 bases separated the two germline ends. CDR1 and CDR2 from the germline V gene are MGHDK and SYGVNS. The CDR3 contains 13 residues. In DNA form, the CDR3 reads TGTGCCAGCAGTGACGCAGACTACAATGAGCAGTTCTTC. Its protein product is CASSDADYNEQFF.

The sample holds many counts of this clonotype. The rearrangement links TRBV28 to TRBJ1-5, with unresolved D. The CDR3 length is 14 residues. With 4 bases removed from V and 3 bases from J, the gap between germline ends came to 10 bases. Germline assignment: CDR1 MDHEN and CDR2 SYDVKM. CDR3 amino acids: CASSSDLYNQPQHF. CDR3 DNA: TGTGCCAGCAGTTCCGACTTGTACAATCAGCCCCAGCATTTT.

This chain connects TRBV7-6 to TRBJ2-1; D is ambiguous. V was trimmed by 1 base and J by 5 bases, leaving 9 bases between them. The germline V gene encodes CDR1 SGHVS and CDR2 FNYEAQ. The CDR3 spans 14 residues. The CDR3 region is CASSLGVRNNEQFF. DNA for the CDR3: TGTGCCAGCAGCTTAGGGGTCAGGAACAATGAGCAGTTCTTC.

The rearrangement links TRBV19 to TRBJ1-5, with D tentatively TRBD1 (6 bases). Germline V gives CDR1 LNHDA, CDR2 SQIVND (reference sequence). The CDR3 has 15 residues. V lost 10 bases, J lost 2 bases, and 18 bases lay in between. The CDR3 region has the DNA TGTGCCACCAAAGAGCAACAGGGAGGCAATCAGCCCCAGCATTTT. Its translation is CATKEQQGGNQPQHF.

The V gene is TRBV27, the J gene TRBJ1-1, with D possibly TRBD1 on 5 matching bases. The CDR3 is 15 amino acids. Germline values: CDR1 MNHEY, CDR2 SMNVEV (reference sequence). Trimming shortened V by 1 base and J by 7 bases, and 16 bases separated the two germline ends. This CDR3 is CASSLYTGSPYEAFF. In DNA, the CDR3 is TGTGCCAGCAGTTTATATACAGGCTCCCCATATGAAGCTTTCTTT.

This clonotype was detected a few times. This chain uses TRBV12-5 with TRBJ1-2; D is possibly TRBD1 (5 bases). Germline CDR1 LGHNT, CDR2 FRNRAP. The CDR3 covers 14 residues. With 5 bases removed from V and 7 bases from J, the gap between germline ends came to 17 bases. CDR3 in amino acids: CASGPGQGIPGYTF. The CDR3, as DNA: TGTGCTAGTGGTCCCGGGCAGGGAATCCCTGGCTACACCTTC. The full variable domain, in which reference TRBV12-5 and TRBJ1-2 provide the parts outside the CDR3, is DARVTQTPRHKVTEMGQEVTMRCQPILGHNTVFWYRQTMMQGLELLAYFRNRAPLDDSGMPKDRFSAEMPDATLATLKIQPSEPRDSAVYFCASGPGQGIPGYTFGSGTRLTVV.

The chain links TRBV7-9 to TRBJ2-7; TRBD2 is a possible D gene (6 bases). CDR1 SEHNR and CDR2 FQNEAQ come from the germline V gene (reference sequence). This CDR3 contains 11 residues. With 5 bases removed from V and 6 bases from J, the gap between germline ends came to 8 bases. CDR3 residues: CASSPGGEQYF. Written as DNA, the CDR3 is TGTGCCAGCAGCCCCGGGGGCGAGCAGTACTTC. The full variable domain, its missing parts supplied by reference TRBV7-9 and TRBJ2-7, is DTGVSQNPRHKITKRGQNVTFRCDPISEHNRLYWYRQTLGQGPEFLTYFQNEAQLEKSRLLSDRFSAERPKGSFSTLEIQRTEQGDSAMYLCASSPGGEQYFGPGTRLTVT.

V and J are TRBV12-3 or TRBV12-4 and TRBJ2-3, with 7 bases matching TRBD2. V was pared by 2 bases and J by 0 bases, with 2 bases of the junction left unmatched. The CDR3 consists of 15 residues. Here the CDR3 DNA reads TGTGCCAGCAGTTTATGGGGGGGGAGCACAGATACGCAGTATTTT. It specifies CASSLWGGSTDTQYF.

This clonotype was counted only a few times. The V call is TRBV7-9, the J call TRBJ1-1; D is possibly TRBD1 (5 bases). The CDR3 runs to 15 residues. Germline-derived CDR1 and CDR2 are SEHNR and FQNEAQ (reference sequence). V shed 4 bases and J shed 3 bases, with 15 bases lying between them. The CDR3 DNA sequence: TGTGCCAGCAGCTCTAGCGGGGCGCCGGACACTGAAGCTTTCTTT. This translates into CASSSSGAPDTEAFF.

This clonotype was found a few times. V gene TRBV11-2 combines with J gene TRBJ2-3; no definite D call. Germline V gene lookup returns CDR1 SGHAT and CDR2 FQNNGV. Trimming took off 0 bases at V and 0 bases at J, with 4 bases between the two ends. The CDR3 has 14 amino acids. The CDR3 DNA sequence: TGTGCCAGCAGCTTAGAACACAGCACAGATACGCAGTATTTT. This gives the protein CASSLEHSTDTQYF.

V gene TRBV14 combines with J gene TRBJ1-2, with D unresolved. Trimming removed 4 bases from V and 5 bases from J, with 11 bases in between. The CDR3 contains 13 residues. Per the germline V gene, CDR1 is SGHDN and CDR2 is FVKESK. CDR3 bases: TGTGCCAGCAGCCCAGGACTGAGATATGGCTACACCTTC. Translated, it gives CASSPGLRYGYTF.

The chain has TRBV9 and TRBJ2-1, with D unclear. V was pared by 4 bases and J by 7 bases, with 9 bases between. There are 12 residues in the CDR3. CDR1 and CDR2 (germline): SGDLS, YYNGEE. The CDR3 is CASSTTRNEQFF. Written as DNA, the CDR3 is TGTGCCAGCAGCACAACGAGGAATGAGCAGTTCTTC.

The genes are TRBV7-9 and TRBJ1-1; 8 nucleotides line up with TRBD1. After removal of 9 bases from V and 4 bases from J, the junction contained 10 bases not matched to a gene. Germline CDR1 SEHNR, CDR2 FQNEAQ (reference sequence). CDR3 size: 14 residues. The CDR3 is CASGPGGAGTEAFF. Written as DNA, the CDR3 is TGTGCCAGTGGGCCAGGGGGCGCAGGCACTGAAGCTTTCTTT.